This T cell receptor beta chain was retrieved from a study of blood T cell repertoires in COVID-19. The overall study: Samples taken during acute and convalescent COVID-19 were collected in the United States, Italy and Spain. T cells, B-cell-depleted T cells, or PBMCs provided the cDNA or gDNA that served as material.

Trimming took 2 bases from V and 10 from J, leaving 6 bases between them. The germline gives CDR1 MNHEY, CDR2 SMNVEV (reference sequence). The CDR3 is 12 residues long. A single count supports this clone. Source study methods: Amplifying reference gene primers gave estimates of nucleated cell counts. The protocol was immunoSEQ multiplex PCR, while the TCRdb copy is restricted to in-frame clones and leaves out a portion. The DNA gave D and trimming, while V, J and clone size come from that table. The table includes some 11,000 clones, around four fifths detected once. Sequencing input: peripheral blood. The chain links TRBV27 to TRBJ1-6, with D hard to call. The clonotype originates from a human donor in a cohort sampled during active COVID-19. The CDR3: CASSLRGSPLHF. The DNA for the CDR3 is TGTGCCAGCAGTTTAAGAGGATCACCCCTCCACTTT.